These 11 T cell receptor beta chains came from one sample sequenced in a study of beta chain features in type 1 diabetes. All of the isolated RNA was reverse transcribed, so expressed TCRB transcripts were sequenced. Sequencing used immunoSEQ multiplex PCR; TCRdb keeps in-frame clones, though not all of them. Here the sample spans about 260,000 clones, over 65% being singletons. The sequencing sample was made of naive CD4+ T cells from blood. These receptors were obtained from a man between 25 and 39 years old in good health.

This chain joins TRBV30 and TRBJ1-5, with D tentatively TRBD1 (6 bases). The V end lost 3 bases, the J end lost 3 bases, and 12 bases lay between the germline ends. CDR1 is GTSNPN and CDR2 is SVGIG in the germline V gene (reference sequence). The CDR3 runs 14 residues. The CDR3 loop reads CAWSTGSVNQPQHF. Written as DNA, the CDR3 is TGTGCCTGGAGCACAGGGTCGGTCAATCAGCCCCAGCATTTT.

CDR3 DNA sequence: TGTGCCAGCAGCTCGGACAGGTCGTCCACTGAAGCTTTCTTT. Residues: CASSSDRSSTEAFF. This chain uses TRBV7-9 with TRBJ1-1; 7 nucleotides align to TRBD1. The germline V gene has CDR1 SEHNR and CDR2 FQNEAQ (reference sequence). Trimming removed 4 bases from V and 4 bases from J; junction bases left unmatched: 6. This CDR3 has 14 amino acids.

The chain uses TRBV6-5 and TRBJ2-1; 10 bases are a match to TRBD2. CDR1 MNHEY and CDR2 SVGAGI come from the germline V gene. This CDR3 has 15 residues. V was pared by 5 bases and J by 7 bases, with 8 bases of the junction left unmatched. The CDR3 DNA follows: TGTGCCAGCAGTCACCTATCTAGCGGGGGTAATGAGCAGTTCTTC. The encoded protein is CASSHLSSGGNEQFF.

The chain uses TRBV7-9 and TRBJ2-2; TRBD1 is a possible D gene (6 bases). Germline lookup yields CDR1 SEHNR and CDR2 FQNEAQ (reference sequence). Deletions cut 4 bases from V and 2 bases from J, with 11 bases between. The CDR3 extends over 15 amino acids. CDR3 in DNA: TGTGCCAGCAGCTCCGACAGGCGTAACACCGGGGAGCTGTTTTTT. Translating gives CASSSDRRNTGELFF.

V usage is TRBV9 and J usage is TRBJ2-7, with 7 nucleotides matching TRBD2. The CDR3 is 16 residues long. In germline, CDR1 is SGDLS, CDR2 YYNGEE. J gave up 0 bases and V 4 bases, and 10 bases lay outside the gene matches. This CDR3 reads CASSPRLALFSYEQYF. The CDR3 DNA is TGTGCCAGCAGCCCCAGACTAGCCCTCTTCTCCTACGAGCAGTACTTC.

This sequence joins TRBV7-8 and TRBJ2-5, with TRBD1 matching over 11 bases. The V gene's germline CDR1 is SGHVS and CDR2 FQNEAQ. The CDR3 length is 18 residues. V lost 5 bases and J lost 1; bases outside the gene matches: 12. This CDR3 reads CASSPKRPGQGVQETQYF. The DNA for the CDR3 is TGTGCCAGCAGCCCAAAACGGCCGGGACAGGGGGTCCAAGAGACCCAGTACTTC. The entire variable domain, with the rest obtained from reference TRBV7-8 and TRBJ2-5, is as follows: GAGVSQSPRYKVAKRGQDVALRCDPISGHVSLFWYQQALGQGPEFLTYFQNEAQLDKSGLPSDRFFAERPEGSVSTLKIQRTQQEDSAVYLCASSPKRPGQGVQETQYFGPGTRLLVL.

This chain's CDR3 is CAWTTGANTEAFF. CDR3 in DNA: TGTGCCTGGACGACAGGGGCCAACACTGAAGCTTTCTTT. The rearrangement links TRBV30 to TRBJ1-1; 8 positions agree with TRBD1. Germline V gene data show CDR1 as GTSNPN and CDR2 as SVGIG (reference sequence). The CDR3 spans 13 residues. V dropped 4 bases and J dropped 2; count of bases not matched to a gene: 3. The full variable domain, completed using reference TRBV30 and TRBJ1-1, is SQTIHQWPATLVQPVGSPLSLECTVEGTSNPNLYWYRQAAGRGLQLLFYSVGIGQISSEVPQNLSASRPQDRQFILSSKKLLLSDSGFYLCAWTTGANTEAFFGQGTRLTVV.

The chain combines TRBV18 with TRBJ2-6, with D unclear. Trimming removed 3 bases from V and 0 bases from J, with 9 bases in between. This CDR3 is 16 amino acids long. The germline V gene has CDR1 KGHSH and CDR2 LQKENI. DNA for the CDR3: TGTGCCAGCTCACCGACGCATGCCTCTGGGGCCAACGTCCTGACTTTC. It is translated as CASSPTHASGANVLTF.

V is TRBV18 and J is TRBJ2-5; TRBD1 might be the D (6 bases). CDR3 length: 12 amino acids. Germline CDR1 is KGHSH and CDR2 is LQKENI. V lost 3 bases and J 4 bases, leaving 6 bases between the germline ends. CDR3 sequence reads: CASSPDRETQYF. Here the CDR3 DNA reads TGTGCCAGCTCACCGGACAGAGAGACCCAGTACTTC.

The chain is built from TRBV28 and TRBJ2-7; either TRBD1 or TRBD2 may fit D (6 bases each). V lost 6 bases and J 3 bases, leaving 18 bases between the germline ends. This CDR3 has 15 residues. The V gene's germline CDR1 is MDHEN and CDR2 SYDVKM. The CDR3: CASRAEGGPHYEQYF. The CDR3 bases are TGTGCCAGCAGGGCGGAGGGGGGCCCTCACTACGAGCAGTACTTC.

The rearrangement uses TRBV29-1 and TRBJ1-1; possibly TRBD1 for D (5 bases). The CDR3 sequence is 12 residues long. The V and J ends lost 3 bases and 7 bases respectively, with 12 bases between them. Germline CDR1 SQVTM, CDR2 ANQGSEA. CDR3 sequence reads: CSVDVFGGEAFF. CDR3 nucleotide sequence: TGCAGCGTTGACGTTTTCGGGGGTGAAGCTTTCTTT. The full variable domain, in which reference TRBV29-1 and TRBJ1-1 provide the parts outside the CDR3, is SAVISQKPSRDICQRGTSLTIQCQVDSQVTMMFWYRQQPGQSLTLIATANQGSEATYESGFVIDKFPISRPNLTFSTLTVSNMSPEDSSIYLCSVDVFGGEAFFGQGTRLTVV.